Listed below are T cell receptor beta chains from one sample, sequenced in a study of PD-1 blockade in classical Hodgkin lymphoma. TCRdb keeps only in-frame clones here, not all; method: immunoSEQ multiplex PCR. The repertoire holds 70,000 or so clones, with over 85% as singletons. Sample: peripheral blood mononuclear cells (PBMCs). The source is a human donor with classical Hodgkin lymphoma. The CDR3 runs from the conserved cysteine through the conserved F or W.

CASSVGQSNNYGYTF,TRBV9
CSVDTDTQYF,TRBV29-1
CASSSLAGGRNEQFF,TRBV11-2
CASSPLGSGGELFF,TRBV18
CASSLDGGKAETQYF,TRBV5-1
CASSPLWDYRGGYTF,TRBV6-5
CASSATGKSSYEQYF,TRBV7-2
CASSLVAGGLYEQYF,TRBV11-2
CASSETRQGANSPLHF,TRBV2
CASSLGMDRGWNTEAFF,TRBV7-8
CATSPLAGASYEQYF,TRBV15
CASSAQGTNQPQHF,TRBV28
CASSFPGAISGNTIYF,TRBV28
CASSLGTERYGYTF,TRBV28
CASSTWAARGWYEQYF,TRBV28
CATGSQETQYF,TRBV10-3
CASSLRGGSYNEQFF,TRBV7-2
CASSVDRTETQYF,TRBV9
CSAEQGSTDTQYF,TRBV29-1
CARSSWTHEGTDTQYF,TRBV5-3
CASSEGLAGYNEQFF,TRBV2
CASSYSGTGNYGYTF,TRBV6-6
CASSFANWKGGAFF,TRBV5-4
CASSGFEKLFF,TRBV21-1
CASSSGGDNSPLHF,TRBV6-1
CASSSVGGQSGNTIYF,TRBV7-6
CAISEVQGGTEAFF,TRBV10-3
CASSPWGANVLTF,TRBV5-6
CASGTGGIEKLFF,TRBV9
CASSLATGNPYEQYF,TRBV7-9